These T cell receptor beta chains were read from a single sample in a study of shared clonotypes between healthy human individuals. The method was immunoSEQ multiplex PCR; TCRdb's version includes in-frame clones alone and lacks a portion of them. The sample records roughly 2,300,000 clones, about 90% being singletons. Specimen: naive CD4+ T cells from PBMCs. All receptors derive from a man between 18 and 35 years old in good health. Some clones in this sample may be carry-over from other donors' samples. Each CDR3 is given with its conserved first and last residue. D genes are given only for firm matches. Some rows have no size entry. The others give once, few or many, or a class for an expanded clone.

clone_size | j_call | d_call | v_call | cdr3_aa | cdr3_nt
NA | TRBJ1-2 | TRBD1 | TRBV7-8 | CASRSDRGPIGYTF | TGTGCCAGCAGATCCGACAGGGGCCCAATCGGCTACACCTTC
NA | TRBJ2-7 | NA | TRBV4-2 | CASSQVGGGTYEQYF | TGTGCCAGCAGCCAAGTCGGCGGGGGCACCTACGAGCAGTACTTC
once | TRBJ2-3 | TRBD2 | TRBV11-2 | CASSRRDSGSADTQYF | TGTGCCAGCAGCCGAAGAGATAGCGGGAGTGCTGATACGCAGTATTTT
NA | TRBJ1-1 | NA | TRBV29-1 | CSVWGSLSTEAFF | TGCAGCGTCTGGGGCAGCTTGAGCACTGAAGCTTTCTTT
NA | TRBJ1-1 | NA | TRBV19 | CASSMEGLAFF | TGTGCCAGTAGTATGGAGGGTTTGGCTTTCTTT
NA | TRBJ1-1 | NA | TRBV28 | CASSWGPGPNTEAFF | TGTGCCAGCAGTTGGGGCCCGGGTCCCAACACTGAAGCTTTCTTT
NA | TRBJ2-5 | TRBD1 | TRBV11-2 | CASSYIQGVQETQYF | TGTGCCAGCAGCTACATACAGGGGGTTCAAGAGACCCAGTACTTC
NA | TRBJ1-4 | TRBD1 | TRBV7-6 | CASSLGTGDEKLFF | TGTGCCAGCAGCTTAGGGACAGGGGACGAAAAACTGTTTTTT
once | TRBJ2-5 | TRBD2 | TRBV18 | CASRTRRESKRETQYF | TGTGCCAGCCGGACTAGGCGGGAGAGTAAGAGAGAGACCCAGTACTTC
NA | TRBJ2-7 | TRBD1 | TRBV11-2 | CASSYPGQGWYF | TGTGCCAGCAGCTACCCCGGACAGGGGTGGTACTTC
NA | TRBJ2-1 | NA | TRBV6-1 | CASSGTQSYNEQFF | TGTGCCAGCAGCGGTACCCAGTCTTACAATGAGCAGTTCTTC
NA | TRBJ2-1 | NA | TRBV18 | CASSPSSYNEQFF | TGTGCCAGCTCACCTAGCTCCTACAATGAGCAGTTCTTC
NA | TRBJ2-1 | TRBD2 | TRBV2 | CASVGASGSIGNEQFF | TGTGCCAGCGTGGGGGCTAGCGGGAGTATTGGCAATGAGCAGTTCTTC
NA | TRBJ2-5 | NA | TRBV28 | CASTTGGGTQYF | TGTGCCAGCACCACTGGGGGTGGGACCCAGTACTTC
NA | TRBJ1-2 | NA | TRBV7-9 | CASSLNSNYGYTF | TGTGCCAGCAGCTTAAACAGTAACTATGGCTACACCTTC
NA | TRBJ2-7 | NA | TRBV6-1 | CASSADTTTSYEQYF | TGTGCCAGCAGTGCGGACACGACTACTTCCTACGAGCAGTACTTC
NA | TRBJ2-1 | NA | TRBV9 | CASSVGAGTGYNEQFF | TGTGCCAGCAGCGTAGGCGCCGGGACTGGCTACAATGAGCAGTTCTTC
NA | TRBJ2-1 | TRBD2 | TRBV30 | CAWSTAGGYNEQFF | TGTGCCTGGAGCACTGCGGGAGGGTACAATGAGCAGTTCTTC
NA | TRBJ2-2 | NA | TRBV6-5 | CASSLKGRVLFF | TGTGCCAGCAGTCTCAAAGGACGGGTACTGTTTTTT
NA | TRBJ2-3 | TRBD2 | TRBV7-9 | CASRQLAGSTDTQYF | TGTGCCAGCAGACAACTAGCGGGGAGCACAGATACGCAGTATTTT
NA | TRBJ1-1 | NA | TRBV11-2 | CASNIQGLNTEAFF | TGTGCCAGCAACATACAGGGATTGAACACTGAAGCTTTCTTT
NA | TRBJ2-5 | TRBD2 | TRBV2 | CASSPERERGETQYF | TGTGCCAGCAGCCCCGAGCGGGAGAGAGGGGAGACCCAGTACTTC
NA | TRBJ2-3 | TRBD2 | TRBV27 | CASSFRGLAGGLNTQYF | TGTGCCAGCAGTTTTAGGGGACTAGCGGGAGGTTTAAATACGCAGTATTTT
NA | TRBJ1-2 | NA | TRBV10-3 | CAISESVGYGYTF | TGTGCCATCAGTGAGTCTGTGGGGTATGGCTACACCTTC
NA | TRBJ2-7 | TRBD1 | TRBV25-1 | CASSEPGQRSSYEQYF | TGTGCCAGCAGTGAACCGGGACAGAGGAGCTCCTACGAGCAGTACTTC
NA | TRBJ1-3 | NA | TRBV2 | CASSYSRGNTIYF | TGTGCCAGCAGTTATTCCAGGGGAAACACCATATATTTT
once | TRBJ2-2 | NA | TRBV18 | CASSPSGPNTGELFF | TGTGCCAGCTCACCGTCCGGGCCCAACACCGGGGAGCTGTTTTTT
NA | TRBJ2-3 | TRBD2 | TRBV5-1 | CASSLTSGRGSGTDTQYF | TGCGCCAGCAGCTTAACTAGCGGGAGGGGCAGTGGCACAGATACGCAGTATTTT
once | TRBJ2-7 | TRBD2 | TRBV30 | CAWSEGGGAYEQYF | TGTGCCTGGAGTGAAGGCGGGGGGGCCTACGAGCAGTACTTC
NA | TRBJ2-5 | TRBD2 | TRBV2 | CASTEASGKETQYF | TGTGCCAGCACGGAGGCTAGCGGGAAGGAGACCCAGTACTTC
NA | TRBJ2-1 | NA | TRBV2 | CASSSGLETDEQFF | TGTGCCAGCAGCAGCGGGCTGGAAACAGATGAGCAGTTCTTC